This T cell receptor beta chain was profiled in a study of cytomegalovirus exposure and HLA in healthy donors. Notes on the study in general: V- and J-gene trimming of TCR beta was linked (in a later analysis) to a missense DCLRE1C variant.

Concerning this clone: The antigen is not known.

The donors gave bone marrow, and they were healthy. Vbeta (60) and Jbeta (13) primers were used in the PCR. The method was immunoSEQ multiplex PCR; TCRdb's version includes in-frame clones alone and lacks a portion of them. The sample records roughly 130,000 clones, about 82% being singletons. This CDR3 has 13 amino acids. CDR1 and CDR2 from the germline V gene are GTSNPN and SVGIG (reference sequence). J was trimmed by 4 bases and V by 6 bases; bases with no gene match: 8. Material: PBMCs. The clonotype was recovered from a man younger than 45 in good health and CMV-seronegative. This sequence joins TRBV30 and TRBJ2-5, with 7 bases lining up with TRBD1. The CDR3: CACGTAGAETQYF. The DNA for the CDR3 is TGTGCCTGCGGGACAGCAGGGGCAGAGACCCAGTACTTC. The full variable domain, its missing parts supplied by reference TRBV30 and TRBJ2-5, is SQTIHQWPATLVQPVGSPLSLECTVEGTSNPNLYWYRQAAGRGLQLLFYSVGIGQISSEVPQNLSASRPQDRQFILSSKKLLLSDSGFYLCACGTAGAETQYFGPGTRLLVL.